This is a list of T cell receptor beta chains from one sample in a study of human T cells and chemical hapten exposure. MiXCR, run by TCRdb on the RACE reads, gives a single entry per CDR3 protein. The sample carries tens of thousands of distinct CDR3 sequences, approximately 10% recorded once. The specimen comprised whole blood, sampled in connection with sensitization to the hapten diphenylcyclopropenone (DPC). All receptors come from a man aged 40-49 years with alopecia areata. Some clones in this sample may be carry-over from other donors' samples. CDR3s include the opening cysteine and the closing phenylalanine or tryptophan. Each record gives: V gene, J gene, CDR3 protein.

V: TRBV20-1; J: TRBJ1-4; CDR3: CSARDGGNNEKLFF
V: TRBV5-1; J: TRBJ1-1; CDR3: CASSPSLAEYTEAFF
V: TRBV29-1; J: TRBJ2-1; CDR3: CSVGTDYNEQFF
V: TRBV7-2; J: TRBJ2-4; CDR3: CASSPGTGEKYF
V: TRBV29-1; J: TRBJ2-1; CDR3: CSAQTGGPYNEQFF
V: TRBV28; J: TRBJ1-1; CDR3: CASQPITFPGNTEAFF
V: TRBV15; J: TRBJ2-1; CDR3: CATSSRQDFSYNEQFF
V: TRBV6-2/TRBV6-3; J: TRBJ2-1; CDR3: CATRNELAGYTDNEQFF
V: TRBV28; J: TRBJ2-2; CDR3: CASSTPSGSGLTGELFF
V: TRBV12-3/TRBV12-4; J: TRBJ2-3; CDR3: CASSLRPPDTQYF
V: TRBV29-1; J: TRBJ1-5; CDR3: CSVDFGRNQPQHF
V: TRBV10-3; J: TRBJ1-5; CDR3: CAISDGQGNQPQHF
V: TRBV27; J: TRBJ2-3; CDR3: CASTLRPGSHTDTQYF
V: TRBV20-1; J: TRBJ1-6; CDR3: CSAVDKKLSSYNSPLHF
V: TRBV15; J: TRBJ1-4; CDR3: CATSWGQGGNEKLFF
V: TRBV6-5; J: TRBJ2-1; CDR3: CASSYTTSHYNEQFF
V: TRBV12-3/TRBV12-4; J: TRBJ1-2; CDR3: CASSLQEGANYGYTF
V: TRBV2; J: TRBJ1-5; CDR3: CASTGDLSRQPQHF
V: TRBV7-9; J: TRBJ2-7; CDR3: CASSETSGTGSYEQYF
V: TRBV2; J: TRBJ2-3; CDR3: CAPSPGQGLILFTQYF
V: TRBV12-3/TRBV12-4; J: TRBJ2-3; CDR3: CASSPSGRTDTQYF
V: TRBV11-1; J: TRBJ2-1; CDR3: CASSFYGQGSSYNEQFF
V: TRBV6-2/TRBV6-3; J: TRBJ1-2; CDR3: CASREPFRMNYGYTF
V: TRBV18; J: TRBJ1-1; CDR3: CASSPLGGGLNTEAFF
V: TRBV7-8; J: TRBJ1-1; CDR3: CASSLAPVNTEAFF
V: TRBV6-2/TRBV6-3; J: TRBJ1-2; CDR3: CASSYYGEANYGYTF
V: TRBV7-9; J: TRBJ2-5; CDR3: CASSLVLAGETQYF
V: TRBV19; J: TRBJ2-6; CDR3: CASNPGRSSGANVLTF
V: TRBV29-1; J: TRBJ2-7; CDR3: CSVRLPAGGYSEQYF
V: TRBV27; J: TRBJ2-3; CDR3: CASRPGRFSTDTQYF
V: TRBV24-1; J: TRBJ2-5; CDR3: CATSDSTQGQGETQYF
V: TRBV3-1; J: TRBJ2-1; CDR3: CASSQDRRVGEQFF
V: TRBV20-1; J: TRBJ2-7; CDR3: CSASRGTGNYEQYF
V: TRBV2; J: TRBJ2-6; CDR3: CASSEQTSGANVLTF
V: TRBV9; J: TRBJ1-5; CDR3: CASSVGTGKDQPQHF
V: TRBV7-9; J: TRBJ1-4; CDR3: CASKSSLGQGTTNEKLFF